The 26 T cell receptor beta chains below come from one sample, sequenced in a study of cytomegalovirus exposure and HLA in healthy donors (dated by TCRdb to between 2016 and 2019). The library was built by means of the immunoSEQ multiplex PCR assay. For the multiplex PCR, a mixture combining 60 forward primers for TCR Vbeta segments and 13 reverse primers for TCR Jbeta segments was used. TCRdb carries this immuneACCESS record with in-frame sequences only. Its versions omit some clonotypes, under half of them owing to an unresolved V gene in the studies checked, with the rest unexplained. The sample's own table lists tens of thousands of clones. Approximately 5% of the sample is taken by the ten largest. Source material: PBMCs. Receptor source: a man aged 30 to 39 in good health and CMV-seropositive.

Comments on this clone: An end of the junction differs from the germline gene, which may be a read error. This chain connects TRBV29-1 to TRBJ2-1, with a tentative D call TRBD1 (5 bases). Germline values: CDR1 SQVTM, CDR2 ANQGSEA. The CDR3 length is 15 residues. CDR3 nucleotides: TGCAGCGTCGGTACAGGAACCGTCTCCTATAATGAGCAGTTCTTC. Translation: CSVGTGTVSYNEQFF.

This chain connects TRBV13 to TRBJ2-5; the match to TRBD1 covers 8 bases. Unmatched junction bases numbered 10, after V lost 5 bases and J lost 5 bases. This CDR3 comprises 15 residues. Germline loops: CDR1 PRHDT, CDR2 FYEKMQ (reference sequence). As DNA, the CDR3 is TGTGCCAGCAGCCTACAGGGGGGTGGAAGGGAGACCCAGTACTTC. It yields the protein CASSLQGGGRETQYF.

DNA for the CDR3: TGTGCCAGTAGTTGGGTCGGGTCGTACGGAACTGGGGGCTACACCTTC. Translated, it gives CASSWVGSYGTGGYTF. V is TRBV19 and J is TRBJ1-2; D is undetermined. CDR3 size: 16 residues. Germline V gene data show CDR1 as LNHDA and CDR2 as SQIVND (reference sequence). V dropped 5 bases and J dropped 8 bases, with 24 bases sitting between them.

The CDR3 region is CASSARPPDRDSSYEQYF. CDR3 nucleotide sequence: TGTGCCAGCAGCGCACGACCGCCGGACAGGGATAGCTCCTACGAGCAGTACTTC. J is TRBJ2-7 and V is TRBV7-8; 8 bases fit TRBD1. The V and J ends lost 5 bases and 0 bases, in that order; junction bases with no gene match: 15. The CDR3 runs to 18 residues. Germline lookup yields CDR1 SGHVS and CDR2 FQNEAQ.

V usage is TRBV18 and J usage is TRBJ1-1; D unclear. The CDR3 runs 14 residues. Trimming shortened V by 3 bases and J by 4 bases, and 12 bases separated the two germline ends. Germline lookup yields CDR1 KGHSH and CDR2 LQKENI. The CDR3 sequence is CASSPSPESTEAFF. CDR3 DNA sequence: TGTGCCAGCTCACCGAGTCCCGAGAGCACTGAAGCTTTCTTT.

J is TRBJ2-5 and V is TRBV19; 8 nucleotides line up with TRBD2. V dropped 10 bases and J dropped 9; count of bases not matched to a gene: 19. Germline CDR1 LNHDA, CDR2 SQIVND (reference sequence). This CDR3 region has 15 residues. For the CDR3, the DNA is TGTGCCACTCGGGAAACTAGCGGACTCCAGGAGGCCCAGTACTTC. Protein sequence: CATRETSGLQEAQYF.

The chain combines TRBV2 with TRBJ1-6, with a possible D match to TRBD1 (6 bases). Trimming removed 6 bases at V and 10 bases at J, with 13 bases between. There are 13 residues in the CDR3. Looked up from germline, CDR1 is SNHLY and CDR2 is FYNNEI. The CDR3 sequence: CASRDRLSSPLHF. CDR3 coding DNA: TGTGCCAGCAGAGACAGGTTATCATCACCCCTCCACTTT.

The chain carries TRBV7-2 and TRBJ1-3, with 7 bases aligning to TRBD1. The CDR3 length is 13 residues. V gave up 1 base and J gave up 11 bases; unmatched junction bases: 5. Germline V CDR1 and CDR2: SGHTA, FQGNSA. DNA of the CDR3: TGTGCCAGCAGCTTAGACAGGGGCACTCCCATATATTTT. Its translation: CASSLDRGTPIYF.

The DNA for the CDR3 is TGTGCCAGCAGCTTAGGTAGGAGTGTGGCTGAAGCTTTCTTT. Protein sequence: CASSLGRSVAEAFF. This rearrangement joins TRBV11-3 to TRBJ1-1, with D uncertain. Germline CDR1 and CDR2: SGHNT and YENEEA. V was shortened by 1 base and J by 6 bases, with 12 bases between the two germline ends. This CDR3 comprises 14 residues.

V and J are TRBV6-6 and TRBJ2-5; 7 bases align to TRBD1. Germline CDR1 reads MNHNY; CDR2 reads SVGAGI (reference sequence). The junction had 6 bases not matched to a gene; V was cut back by 7 bases and J by 4 bases. This CDR3 spans 13 amino acids. The CDR3 region is CASTPGGRETQYF. DNA of the CDR3: TGTGCCAGCACTCCAGGGGGAAGAGAGACCCAGTACTTC.

The CDR3 loop is CAATGGTDTQYF. The DNA for the CDR3 is TGCGCCGCCACAGGGGGCACAGATACGCAGTATTTT. This chain connects TRBV10-1 to TRBJ2-3; 7 bases align to TRBD1. Germline lookup yields CDR1 WNHNN and CDR2 SYGVQD (reference sequence). The CDR3 has 12 amino acids. Unmatched junction bases numbered 3, after V lost 11 bases and J lost 1 base.

The chain is built from TRBV30 and TRBJ2-2; weak D call: TRBD1 (6 bases). Trimming removed 7 bases from V and 4 bases from J, with 19 bases in between. Germline V gene lookup returns CDR1 GTSNPN and CDR2 SVGIG (reference sequence). The CDR3 contains 15 residues. The CDR3 sequence: CASGNRAGGTGELFF. For the CDR3, the DNA is TGTGCCTCCGGAAACAGGGCCGGTGGCACCGGGGAGCTGTTTTTT. Full variable domain (rest looked up from reference TRBV30 and TRBJ2-2): SQTIHQWPATLVQPVGSPLSLECTVEGTSNPNLYWYRQAAGRGLQLLFYSVGIGQISSEVPQNLSASRPQDRQFILSSKKLLLSDSGFYLCASGNRAGGTGELFFGEGSRLTVL.

The V and J genes are TRBV6-1 and TRBJ1-1, with D possibly being TRBD1 (5 bases). Per the germline V gene, CDR1 is MNHNS and CDR2 is SASEGT. The CDR3 length is 14 residues. The ends were cut back, 2 bases at V and 3 bases at J, with 10 bases in the middle. The chain's CDR3 is CASSEIGRDTEAFF. CDR3 nucleotides: TGTGCCAGCAGTGAAATAGGCAGGGACACTGAAGCTTTCTTT.

This sequence joins TRBV10-1 and TRBJ2-7; 7 bases line up with TRBD2. The germline V gene has CDR1 WNHNN and CDR2 SYGVQD (reference sequence). The CDR3 has 17 amino acids. V trimming: 7 bases; J trimming: 0 bases; junction bases outside the gene matches: 15. The CDR3, as DNA: TGCGCCAGCACCCTCGGGGGGTCGGGGACTACCTCCTACGAGCAGTACTTC. This gives the protein CASTLGGSGTTSYEQYF.

This chain uses TRBV27 with TRBJ1-2; 11 bases are shared with TRBD1. V shed 5 bases, J shed 3 bases, and the junction held 2 bases outside the gene matches. CDR1 and CDR2 from the germline V gene are MNHEY and SMNVEV (reference sequence). The CDR3 is made up of 14 amino acids. The CDR3 region is CASSGTGGYYGYTF. The CDR3 nucleotides read TGTGCCAGCAGTGGGACAGGGGGGTACTATGGCTACACCTTC.

The rearrangement links TRBV5-5 to TRBJ2-7; 9 positions agree with TRBD1. The junction had 5 bases not matched to a gene; V was cut back by 4 bases and J by 0 bases. This CDR3 has 15 residues. The germline gives CDR1 SGHKS, CDR2 YYEKEE (reference sequence). The CDR3 DNA sequence: TGTGCCAGCAGCCTCGGGACAGGGCCCTCCTACGAGCAGTACTTC. The encoded protein is CASSLGTGPSYEQYF.

The rearrangement links TRBV6-5 to TRBJ1-1, with D possibly matching TRBD1 (6 bases). CDR3 size: 15 residues. V shed 8 bases and J shed 2 bases, with 18 bases lying between them. CDR1 is MNHEY, CDR2 SVGAGI, per germline. The CDR3, as DNA: TGTGCCAGCCACGGTCGGGGGGCGGGAAACACTGAAGCTTTCTTT. Amino acids: CASHGRGAGNTEAFF.

This sequence joins TRBV9 and TRBJ1-3; D unresolved. Per the germline V gene, CDR1 is SGDLS and CDR2 is YYNGEE. Trimming shortened V by 4 bases and J by 0 bases, and 11 bases separated the two germline ends. The CDR3 extends over 15 amino acids. The DNA for the CDR3 is TGTGCCAGCAGCCTCGGAGGCAGCTCTGGAAACACCATATATTTT. This encodes CASSLGGSSGNTIYF.

The V call is TRBV19, the J call TRBJ1-5; weak D call: TRBD1 (6 bases). Between the trimmed V and J ends, which lost 3 bases and 3 bases, there was a span of 9 bases. The CDR3 runs to 14 residues. Germline CDR1 LNHDA, CDR2 SQIVND (reference sequence). Here the CDR3 reads CASSISGDNQPQHF. CDR3 DNA sequence: TGTGCCAGTAGTATCTCAGGGGACAATCAGCCCCAGCATTTT.

The J gene is TRBJ2-1, the V gene TRBV11-3, with D tentatively TRBD1 (5 bases). The CDR3 runs 14 residues. V was trimmed by 5 bases and J by 6 bases, leaving 14 bases between them. The germline gives CDR1 SGHNT, CDR2 YENEEA. The CDR3 loop reads CASSVMSGSNEQFF. The CDR3 DNA reads TGTGCCAGCAGCGTAATGTCAGGGTCCAATGAGCAGTTCTTC.

The CDR3 DNA is TGTGCCTGGAGTAGGGGGACGGGACAGCCCCAGCATTTT. Residues: CAWSRGTGQPQHF. V usage is TRBV30 and J usage is TRBJ1-5; tentative D call: TRBD1 (6 bases). Trimming cost V 2 bases and J 7 bases, with 12 bases left between them. CDR1 GTSNPN and CDR2 SVGIG come from the germline V gene (reference sequence). The CDR3 has 13 amino acids. Combining the CDR3 with reference TRBV30 and TRBJ1-5 gives the whole variable domain SQTIHQWPATLVQPVGSPLSLECTVEGTSNPNLYWYRQAAGRGLQLLFYSVGIGQISSEVPQNLSASRPQDRQFILSSKKLLLSDSGFYLCAWSRGTGQPQHFGDGTRLSIL.

The CDR3 region is CASSEGGGAGETQYF. The CDR3 DNA sequence: TGTGCCAGCAGCGAAGGCGGGGGGGCGGGGGAGACCCAGTACTTC. J is TRBJ2-5 and V is TRBV7-3, with 9 bases lining up with TRBD2. From germline, CDR1 is SGHTA and CDR2 FQGTGA. The trim removed 5 bases at V and 5 bases at J, leaving 9 bases unmatched. This CDR3 has 15 amino acids.

V and J are TRBV29-1 and TRBJ2-4, with 11 bases matching TRBD1. V gave up 6 bases and J gave up 6 bases; unmatched junction bases: 13. Germline V gene sequence: CDR1 SQVTM, CDR2 ANQGSEA. There are 16 residues in the CDR3. The CDR3 protein is CSVSPQRGQGGNIQYF. CDR3 in DNA: TGCAGCGTCTCACCCCAAAGGGGACAGGGGGGAAACATTCAGTACTTC.

Of note for this clone: A read error may produce the germline difference seen at one junction end. The chain employs TRBV30 and TRBJ2-5; maybe TRBD2 (7 bases). TRBJ2-7 explains the end of the DNA better; the J call may be wrong. The CDR3 is 15 residues long. Germline V lookup: CDR1 GTSNPN, CDR2 SVGIG (reference sequence). For the CDR3, the DNA is TGTGCCGGGAGGGATGAGACAGGTTGGGGATACGAGCAGTACTTC. Translation gives CAGRDETGWGYEQYF.

The chain employs TRBV11-3 and TRBJ2-3; 7 nucleotides agree with TRBD1. The V and J ends lost 3 bases and 1 base, in that order; junction bases with no gene match: 1. From germline, CDR1 is SGHNT and CDR2 YENEEA. The CDR3 has 14 residues. The CDR3 protein is CASSFGQGTDTQYF. As DNA, the CDR3 is TGTGCCAGCAGCTTTGGACAGGGCACAGATACGCAGTATTTT.

V is TRBV4-2 and J is TRBJ2-5; TRBD2 matches 8 bases. J lost 5 bases, V lost 3 bases, and 2 bases had no gene match. The CDR3 runs to 13 residues. From germline, CDR1 is LGHNA and CDR2 YNFKEQ. The CDR3: CASSQGLDETQYF. The CDR3 DNA reads as TGTGCCAGCAGCCAGGGACTAGATGAGACCCAGTACTTC.